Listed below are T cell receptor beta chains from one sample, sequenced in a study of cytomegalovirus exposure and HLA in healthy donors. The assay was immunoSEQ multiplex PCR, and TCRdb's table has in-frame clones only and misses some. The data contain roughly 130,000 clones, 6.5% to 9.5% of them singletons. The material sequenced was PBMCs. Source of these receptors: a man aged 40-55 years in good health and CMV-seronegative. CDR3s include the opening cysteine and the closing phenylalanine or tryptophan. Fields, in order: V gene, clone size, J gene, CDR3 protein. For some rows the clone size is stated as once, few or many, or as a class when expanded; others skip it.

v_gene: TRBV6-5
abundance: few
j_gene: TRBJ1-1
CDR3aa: CASSYGQGFPEAFF

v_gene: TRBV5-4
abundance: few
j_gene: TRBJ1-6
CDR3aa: CASSSGLWTGGSPLHF

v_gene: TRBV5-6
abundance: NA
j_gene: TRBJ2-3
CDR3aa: CASSPGTGADTQYF

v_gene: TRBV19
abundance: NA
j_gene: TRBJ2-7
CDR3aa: CASSGGNSYEQYF

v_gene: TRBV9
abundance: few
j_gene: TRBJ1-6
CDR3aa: CASSVGGQTYNSPLHF

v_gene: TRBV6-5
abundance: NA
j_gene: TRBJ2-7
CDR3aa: CASSYHGLAGAEQYF

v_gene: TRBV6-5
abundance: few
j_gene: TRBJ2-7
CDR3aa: CASTTSPQSYEQYF

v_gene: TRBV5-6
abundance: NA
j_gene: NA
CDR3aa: CASSWTGSYEQYF

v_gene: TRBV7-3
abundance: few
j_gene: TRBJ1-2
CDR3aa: CASSLRAVFYGYTF

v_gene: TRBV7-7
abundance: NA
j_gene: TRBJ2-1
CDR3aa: CASSPSGGSYNEQFF

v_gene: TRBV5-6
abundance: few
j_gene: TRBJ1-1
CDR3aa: CASSTGQGPGEAFF

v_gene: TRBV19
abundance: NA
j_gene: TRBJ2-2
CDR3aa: CASSINPQENTGELFF

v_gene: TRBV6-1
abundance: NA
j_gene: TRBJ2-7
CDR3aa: CASSVQGSPYEQYF

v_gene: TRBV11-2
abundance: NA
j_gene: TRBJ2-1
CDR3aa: CASRGLAGGPRTLRKQFF

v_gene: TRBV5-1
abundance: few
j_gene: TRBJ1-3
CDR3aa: CASSTQAGNTIYF

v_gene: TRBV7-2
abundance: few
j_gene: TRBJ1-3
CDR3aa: CASSFPHGGGNTIYF

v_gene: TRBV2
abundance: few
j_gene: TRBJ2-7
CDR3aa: CAISTQTPAEQYF

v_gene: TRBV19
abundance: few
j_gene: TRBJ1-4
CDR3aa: CASNWRAGDEKLFF

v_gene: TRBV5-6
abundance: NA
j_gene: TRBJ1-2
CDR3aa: CASSRGQGTGRYGYTF

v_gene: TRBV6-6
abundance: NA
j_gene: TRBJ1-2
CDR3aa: CASSYRRDSKAGYTF

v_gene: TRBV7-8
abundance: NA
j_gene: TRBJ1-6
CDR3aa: CASSLLQVGSPLHF

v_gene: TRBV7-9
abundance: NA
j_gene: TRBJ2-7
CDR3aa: CASSRQATGEQYF

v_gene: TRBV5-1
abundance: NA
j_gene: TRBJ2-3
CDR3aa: CASSLEGRGETDTQYF

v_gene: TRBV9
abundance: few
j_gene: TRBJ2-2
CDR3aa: CASSVGGGSNTGELFF

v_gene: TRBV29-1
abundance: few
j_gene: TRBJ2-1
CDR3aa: CSVLDRIYEQFF

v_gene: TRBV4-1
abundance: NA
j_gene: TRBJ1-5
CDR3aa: CASSQAQGLWNKPQHF

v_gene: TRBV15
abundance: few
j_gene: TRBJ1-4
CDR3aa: CATSRGREEGEKLFF

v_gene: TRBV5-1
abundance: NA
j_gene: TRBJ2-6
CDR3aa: CASSERGLGANVLNF

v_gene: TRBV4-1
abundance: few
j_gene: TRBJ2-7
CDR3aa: CASSQEQAYEQYF

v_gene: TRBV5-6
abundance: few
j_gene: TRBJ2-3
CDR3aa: CASSFRSTDTQYF

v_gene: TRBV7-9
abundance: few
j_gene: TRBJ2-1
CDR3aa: CASRRGTSGGNEQFF

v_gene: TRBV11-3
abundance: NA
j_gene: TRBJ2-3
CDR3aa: CASGSGGTTDTQYF

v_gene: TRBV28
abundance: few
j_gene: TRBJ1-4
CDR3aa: CASVGQGQLEKLFF

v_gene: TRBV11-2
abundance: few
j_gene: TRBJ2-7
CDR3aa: CASSLGPNYEQYF

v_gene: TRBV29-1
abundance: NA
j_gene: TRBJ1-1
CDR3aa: CSVGGVRTEAFF

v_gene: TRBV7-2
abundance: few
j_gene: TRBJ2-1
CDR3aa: CASSLRQGTSGNEQFF

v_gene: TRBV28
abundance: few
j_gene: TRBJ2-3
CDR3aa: CASSLQGIATQYF

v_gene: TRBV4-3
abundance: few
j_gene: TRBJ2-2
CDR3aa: CASSPTSGGTGELFF

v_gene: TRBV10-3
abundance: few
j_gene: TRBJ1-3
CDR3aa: CATGVRTGPITIYF

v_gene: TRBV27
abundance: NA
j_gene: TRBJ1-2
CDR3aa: CASSPTFSRPGYTF

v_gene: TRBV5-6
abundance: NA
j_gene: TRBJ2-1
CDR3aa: CASSTGLAGFFSYNEQFF

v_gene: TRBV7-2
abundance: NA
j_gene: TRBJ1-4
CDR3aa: CASSLNSFVTNEKLFF

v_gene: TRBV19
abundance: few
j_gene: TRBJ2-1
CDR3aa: CASSRTSGADNEQFF

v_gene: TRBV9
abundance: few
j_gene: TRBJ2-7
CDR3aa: CASSVGGGATYEQYF

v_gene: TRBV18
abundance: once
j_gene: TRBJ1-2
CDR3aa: CASSPPDGQDYYGYTF

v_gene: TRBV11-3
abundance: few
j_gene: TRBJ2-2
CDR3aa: CASSLWAGNTGELFF

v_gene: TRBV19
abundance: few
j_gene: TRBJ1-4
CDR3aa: CASSAWGQVNEKLFF

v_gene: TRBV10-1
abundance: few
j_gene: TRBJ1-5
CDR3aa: CASSAEIYQPQHF

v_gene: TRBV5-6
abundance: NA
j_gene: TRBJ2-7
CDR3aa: CASSLDRGTMQYF

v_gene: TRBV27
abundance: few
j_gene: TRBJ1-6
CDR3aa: CASSLVGYNSPLHF

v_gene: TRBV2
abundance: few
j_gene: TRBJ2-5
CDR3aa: CARGGVAGTQETQYF

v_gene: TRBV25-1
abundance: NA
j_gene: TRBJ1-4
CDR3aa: CASSEFKGGNEKLFF

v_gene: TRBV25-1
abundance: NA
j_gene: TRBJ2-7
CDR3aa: CASSEFGTSSYEQYF